This TCR beta chain was sequenced in a study of blood T cell repertoires in COVID-19. Repertoires were generated with immunoSEQ multiplex PCR, while TCRdb's copy carries only in-frame clones and drops some. The sample carries 270,000 or so clones, around nine tenths recorded once. Cohorts were assigned according to the clinical history that participants reported. The CDR3 spans 14 residues. V was shortened by 8 bases and J by 3 bases, with 13 bases between the two germline ends. Germline V gives CDR1 MRHNA, CDR2 SNTAGT. The chain has TRBV6-4 and TRBJ2-2, with a tentative D call TRBD1 (6 bases). Material: PBMCs or T cells enriched from blood (not recorded which). The TCR was taken from a woman aged 18-29 years who had recovered from COVID-19. The CDR3 sequence is CASQTGSDTGELFF. The CDR3, as DNA: TGTGCCAGCCAGACAGGATCGGACACCGGGGAGCTGTTTTTT.